This TCR beta chain is drawn from a study of chronic HIV infection and antiretroviral therapy. This clonotype turned up a few times. MiXCR, run by TCRdb on the 5' RACE reads, gives a single entry per CDR3 protein. The sample holds 40,000 to 50,000 distinct CDR3 sequences, 19% seen once. The CDR3 runs 16 residues. Trimming left V 4 bases short and J 0 bases short, with 15 bases between. The germline gives CDR1 SGDLS, CDR2 YYNGEE. The source of this sequence is an adult who had HIV and had not received antiretroviral therapy, or was an uninfected healthy control (not recorded which). The rearrangement joins TRBV9 to TRBJ2-3, with D possibly being TRBD2 (7 bases). The material sequenced was peripheral blood. In DNA form, the CDR3 reads TGTGCCAGCAGCCCCCTAGGGGGAGGGAGCACAGATACGCAGTATTTT. Residues: CASSPLGGGSTDTQYF. Full variable domain (rest looked up from reference TRBV9 and TRBJ2-3): DSGVTQTPKHLITATGQRVTLRCSPRSGDLSVYWYQQSLDQGLQFLIQYYNGEERAKGNILERFSAQQFPDLHSELNLSSLELGDSALYFCASSPLGGGSTDTQYFGPGTRLTVL.